The sequence of this T cell receptor (beta chain) was determined in a study of shared clonotypes between healthy human individuals. V lost 2 bases to trimming and J lost 2 bases; unmatched junction nucleotides: 8. This CDR3 comprises 18 residues. Germline V lookup: CDR1 GTSNPN, CDR2 SVGIG (reference sequence). CD45RO-negative, CCR7-positively selected cells formed the naive CD8 fraction, excluding terminally differentiated effector memory CD45RA+ cells. The data were produced by immunoSEQ multiplex PCR, yet TCRdb's version contains in-frame clones alone and is incomplete. The sample lists around 2,000,000 clones; 90% to 95% were seen once.

The sequencing sample was made of naive CD8+ T cells from PBMCs. The chain has TRBV30 and TRBJ2-3; 15 nucleotides agree with TRBD2. This TCR was sampled from a man between 18 and 35 years old in good health. Some clones in this sample may be carry-over from other donors' samples. The CDR3 DNA reads TGTGCCTGGAGTTACGGGACTAGCGGGAGGAGCCACACAGATACGCAGTATTTT. This sequence encodes CAWSYGTSGRSHTDTQYF. Full variable domain (rest looked up from reference TRBV30 and TRBJ2-3): SQTIHQWPATLVQPVGSPLSLECTVEGTSNPNLYWYRQAAGRGLQLLFYSVGIGQISSEVPQNLSASRPQDRQFILSSKKLLLSDSGFYLCAWSYGTSGRSHTDTQYFGPGTRLTVL.